The T cell receptor (beta chain) under discussion was sequenced for a study of blood T cells in healthy people across ages. The germline V gene has CDR1 WSHSY and CDR2 SAAADI. J lost 8 bases, V lost 1 base, and 14 bases had no gene match. The CDR3 has 17 amino acids. Alongside a J-beta primer mix, a sample-barcoded 5' primer served in a second PCR lasting about 7 to 12 cycles. MiXCR, run by TCRdb on the 5' RACE reads, gives a single entry per CDR3 protein. Of 730,000 or so distinct CDR3 sequences detected, approximately 40% appear once; the ten largest clones hold about 32%. Sequenced material: blood. J is TRBJ1-2 and V is TRBV10-2; 9 bases match TRBD1. The TCR comes from a man aged 80 or over in good health. The CDR3: CASSEFSSGTGRRGYTF. CDR3 nucleotides: TGCGCCAGCAGTGAGTTTAGTTCGGGGACAGGGAGAAGAGGCTACACCTTC.